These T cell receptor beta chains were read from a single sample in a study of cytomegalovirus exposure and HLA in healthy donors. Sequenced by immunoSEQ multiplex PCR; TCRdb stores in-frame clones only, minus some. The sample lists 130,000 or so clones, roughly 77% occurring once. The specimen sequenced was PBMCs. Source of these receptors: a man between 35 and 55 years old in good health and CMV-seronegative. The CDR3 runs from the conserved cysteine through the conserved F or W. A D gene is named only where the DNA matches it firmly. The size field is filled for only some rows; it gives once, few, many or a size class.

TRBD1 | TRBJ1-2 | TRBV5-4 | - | CASRASGGSREYGYTF | TGTGCCAGCAGAGCCTCAGGGGGCTCTCGGGAATATGGCTACACCTTC
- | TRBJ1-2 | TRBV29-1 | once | CSVQQDYGYTF | TGCAGCGTGCAGCAGGACTATGGCTACACCTTC
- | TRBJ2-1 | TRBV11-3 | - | CASSPSPGNEQFF | TGTGCCAGCAGCCCCAGCCCCGGGAATGAGCAGTTCTTC
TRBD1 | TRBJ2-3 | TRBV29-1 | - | CSIQGASSTDTQYF | TGCAGCATACAGGGGGCGTCGAGCACAGATACGCAGTATTTT
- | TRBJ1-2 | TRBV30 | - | CAWRAGTLPCRYTF | TGTGCCTGGAGAGCAGGGACATTACCCTGTCGCTACACCTTC
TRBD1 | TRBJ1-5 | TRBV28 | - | CASSTDRGLDQPQHF | TGTGCCAGCAGCACGGACAGGGGGCTTGATCAGCCCCAGCATTTT
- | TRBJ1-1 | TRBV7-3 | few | CASSYMGGLTTEAFF | TGTGCCAGCAGTTATATGGGGGGGCTGACTACTGAAGCTTTCTTT
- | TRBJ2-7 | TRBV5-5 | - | CASSFSGLEAYEQYF | TGTGCCAGCAGCTTTTCCGGGTTAGAAGCCTACGAGCAGTACTTC
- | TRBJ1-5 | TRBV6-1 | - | CASSVSQVYQPQHF | TGTGCCAGCAGTGTGTCACAGGTTTATCAGCCCCAGCATTTT
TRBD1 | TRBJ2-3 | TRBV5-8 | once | CASSLEGQNYDTQYF | TGTGCCAGCAGCTTGGAGGGACAGAATTACGATACGCAGTATTTT
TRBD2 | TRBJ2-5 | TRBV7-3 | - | CASSHLAGGTIQYF | TGTGCCAGCAGCCACCTAGCGGGGGGAACCATCCAGTACTTC
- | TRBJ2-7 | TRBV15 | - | CATSRGASNEQYF | TGTGCCACCAGCAGGGGGGCTAGCAACGAGCAGTACTTC
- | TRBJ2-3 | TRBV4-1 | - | CASSPLWGDTDTQYF | TGCGCCAGCAGCCCCCTTTGGGGGGATACAGATACGCAGTATTTT
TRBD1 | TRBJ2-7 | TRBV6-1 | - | CASSRRDRAYEQYF | TGTGCCAGCAGTCGACGGGACAGAGCCTACGAGCAGTACTTC
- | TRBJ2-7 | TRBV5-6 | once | CASSLEGLKQYF | TGTGCCAGCAGCTTGGAGGGACTGAAGCAGTACTTC
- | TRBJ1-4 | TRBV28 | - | CASREGRVEKLFF | TGTGCCAGTCGGGAGGGGCGAGTCGAAAAACTGTTTTTT
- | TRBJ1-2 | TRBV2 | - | CASSPPGHQNYGYTF | TGTGCCAGCAGTCCTCCGGGACACCAAAACTATGGCTACACCTTC
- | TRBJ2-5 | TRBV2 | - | CASSDGSAAETQYF | TGTGCCAGCAGTGACGGCTCAGCGGCAGAGACCCAGTACTTC
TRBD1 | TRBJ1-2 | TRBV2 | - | CASSGTGNYGYTF | TGTGCCAGCAGTGGGACAGGGAACTATGGCTACACCTTC
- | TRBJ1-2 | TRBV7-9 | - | CASSLQENYGYTF | TGTGCCAGCAGCTTACAGGAAAACTATGGCTACACCTTC
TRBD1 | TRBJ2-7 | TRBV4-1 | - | CASSARIPLTGTSVLEQYF | TGCGCCAGCAGCGCCCGAATACCCTTGACAGGGACCTCGGTACTCGAGCAGTACTTC
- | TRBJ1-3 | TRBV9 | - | CASSVGQGWSSGNTIYF | TGTGCCAGCAGCGTAGGGCAGGGATGGAGCTCTGGAAACACCATATATTTT
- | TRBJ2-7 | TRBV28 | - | CASTESSYEQYF | TGTGCCAGCACTGAGAGCTCCTACGAGCAGTACTTC
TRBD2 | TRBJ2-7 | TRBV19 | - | CASSMPGGSYEQYF | TGTGCCAGTAGTATGCCGGGGGGCTCCTACGAGCAGTACTTC
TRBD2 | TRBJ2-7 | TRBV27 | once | CASSLTTSGYYEQYF | TGTGCCAGCAGTTTAACTACTAGCGGGTACTACGAGCAGTACTTC
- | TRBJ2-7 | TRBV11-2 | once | CASSHTDQPYEQYF | TGTGCCAGCAGCCACACAGATCAGCCCTACGAGCAGTACTTC
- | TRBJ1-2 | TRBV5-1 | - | CASSWESGSGVRYGYTF | TGCGCCAGCAGCTGGGAGTCCGGGTCAGGGGTTCGGTATGGCTACACCTTC
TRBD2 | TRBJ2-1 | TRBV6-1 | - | CASMGLAGYYNEQFF | TGTGCCAGCATGGGACTAGCGGGGTACTACAATGAGCAGTTCTTC
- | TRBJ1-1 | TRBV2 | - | CASRERSRNTEAFF | TGTGCCAGCAGAGAGCGTTCGAGGAACACTGAAGCTTTCTTT
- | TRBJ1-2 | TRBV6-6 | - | CASKGYGYTF | TGTGCCAGCAAGGGGTATGGCTACACCTTC
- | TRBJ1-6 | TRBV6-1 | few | CASSGPRGESSPLHF | TGTGCCAGCAGTGGGCCCCGGGGGGAAAGTTCACCCCTCCACTTT
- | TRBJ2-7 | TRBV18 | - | CASSRDTVREQYF | TGTGCCAGCTCTCGGGACACGGTGAGGGAGCAGTACTTC
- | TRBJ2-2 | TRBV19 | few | CASHTGANTGELFF | TGTGCCAGTCACACGGGGGCGAACACCGGGGAGCTGTTTTTT
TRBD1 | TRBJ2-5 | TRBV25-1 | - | CASSELRTGDQETQYF | TGTGCCAGCAGTGAATTGAGGACAGGGGACCAAGAGACCCAGTACTTC
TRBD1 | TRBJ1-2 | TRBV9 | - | CASSGQGKYGYTF | TGTGCCAGCAGCGGACAGGGAAAATATGGCTACACCTTC
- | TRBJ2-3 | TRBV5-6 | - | CASSFLALGTDTQYF | TGTGCCAGCAGCTTTCTAGCGTTGGGCACAGATACGCAGTATTTT
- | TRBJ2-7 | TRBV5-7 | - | CASSSPSSYEQYF | TGTGCCAGCAGCTCCCCCAGCTCCTACGAGCAGTACTTC
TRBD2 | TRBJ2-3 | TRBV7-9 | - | CASSILAGGPTDTQYF | TGTGCCAGCAGCATCCTAGCGGGGGGACCCACAGATACGCAGTATTTT
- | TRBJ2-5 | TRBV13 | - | CASKRQRGYGFQETQYF | TGTGCCAGCAAAAGACAACGGGGATATGGGTTCCAAGAGACCCAGTACTTC
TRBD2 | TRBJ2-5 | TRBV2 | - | CASRAGEIQETQYF | TGTGCCAGCAGAGCGGGGGAGATCCAAGAGACCCAGTACTTC
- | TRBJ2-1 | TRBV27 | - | CASSLASSYNEQFF | TGTGCCAGCAGTTTAGCTAGCTCCTACAATGAGCAGTTCTTC
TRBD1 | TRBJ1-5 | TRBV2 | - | CASRDREIQPQHF | TGTGCCAGCAGGGACAGGGAGATCCAGCCCCAGCATTTT
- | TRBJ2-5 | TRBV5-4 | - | CASSFLFQETQYF | TGTGCCAGCAGCTTCCTCTTTCAAGAGACCCAGTACTTC
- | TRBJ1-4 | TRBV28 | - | CASSLGGWGEKLFF | TGTGCCAGCAGTTTAGGAGGGTGGGGGGAAAAACTGTTTTTT
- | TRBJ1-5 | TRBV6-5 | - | CASSYSEGDQPQHF | TGTGCCAGCAGTTACTCCGAGGGGGACCAGCCCCAGCATTTT
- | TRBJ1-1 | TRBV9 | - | CASSGAQSMNTEAFF | TGTGCCAGCAGCGGGGCACAGAGCATGAACACTGAAGCTTTCTTT
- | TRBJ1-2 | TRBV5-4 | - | CASSSGRGRGYGYTF | TGTGCCAGCAGCTCGGGGAGGGGCAGGGGTTACGGCTACACCTTC
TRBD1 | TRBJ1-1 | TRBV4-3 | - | CASSQTMGQGNTEAFF | TGCGCCAGCAGCCAAACCATGGGACAGGGGAACACTGAAGCTTTCTTT
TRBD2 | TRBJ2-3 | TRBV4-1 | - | CASSPGLAGGPRADTQYF | TGCGCCAGCAGCCCGGGACTAGCGGGGGGGCCGAGGGCAGATACGCAGTATTTT
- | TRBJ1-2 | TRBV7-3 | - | CASSPTVGGAAWEGYTF | TGTGCCAGCAGCCCGACTGTAGGGGGGGCCGCATGGGAGGGCTACACCTTC
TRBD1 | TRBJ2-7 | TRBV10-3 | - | CAISEPARGQFISYEQYF | TGTGCCATCAGTGAGCCAGCACGGGGACAGTTCATCTCCTACGAGCAGTACTTC
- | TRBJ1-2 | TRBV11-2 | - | CASSLEDSSYGYTF | TGTGCCAGCAGCTTAGAGGACAGCAGCTATGGCTACACCTTC
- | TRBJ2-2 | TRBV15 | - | CATSTLSESNTGELFF | TGTGCCACCAGCACCTTGAGCGAATCGAACACCGGGGAGCTGTTTTTT